Listed below are T cell receptor beta chains from one sample, sequenced in a study of blood T cell repertoires in COVID-19. Only in-frame clones appear in the TCRdb table, and some are missing; sequencing was by immunoSEQ multiplex PCR. The table lists about 46,000 clones, approximately 83% of them singletons. The material sequenced was peripheral blood. The receptors were gathered from a woman aged 80 or over with COVID-19, enrolled during active disease. CDR3s include the opening cysteine and the closing phenylalanine or tryptophan. A D gene is named only where the DNA matches it firmly. Clone size is shown for a subset of rows, as once, few, many or a class of expanded clone.

D: NA; size: NA; V: TRBV6-1; J: TRBJ1-6; DNA: TGTGCCAGCAGTGTACAGGGTTTGAATAATTCACCCCTCCACTTT; CDR3: CASSVQGLNNSPLHF
D: NA; size: once; V: TRBV4-3; J: TRBJ1-4; DNA: TGCGCCAGCAGCGTTTCCTCCCGGGGGGTGGGTGAAAAACTGTTTTTT; CDR3: CASSVSSRGVGEKLFF
D: TRBD1; size: NA; V: TRBV27; J: TRBJ2-7; DNA: TGTGCCAGCACTCAGGGGACAGACTTTCTAAGCTGCTTGAGGGAGCAGTACTTC; CDR3: CASTQGTDFLSCLREQYF
D: TRBD1; size: NA; V: TRBV11-3; J: TRBJ1-1; DNA: TGTGCCAGCAGTGAGACGACAGGGATCGGTGAAGCTTTCTTT; CDR3: CASSETTGIGEAFF
D: TRBD1; size: once; V: TRBV9; J: TRBJ1-3; DNA: TGTGCCAGCAGCGCCGACAGGGGTTTAGGAAACACCATATATTTT; CDR3: CASSADRGLGNTIYF
D: NA; size: NA; V: TRBV7-3; J: TRBJ1-1; DNA: TGTGCCAGCAGCTCAATTACAGGGACCCAAGCTTTCTTT; CDR3: CASSSITGTQAFF
D: NA; size: once; V: TRBV6-2/TRBV6-3; J: TRBJ1-2; DNA: TGTGCCAGCAGTTACTCGGCAGGGCCCGTAGATGGCTACACCTTC; CDR3: CASSYSAGPVDGYTF
D: NA; size: NA; V: TRBV6-6; J: TRBJ2-7; DNA: TGTGCCAGCGGGCTGACAGTGCTGAACTACGAGCAGTACTTC; CDR3: CASGLTVLNYEQYF
D: NA; size: NA; V: TRBV7-2; J: TRBJ2-6; DNA: TGTGCCAGCAGCTTAGCTTCCGTTAGACCCCAACGGGATAACCTGACTTTC; CDR3: CASSLASVRPQRDNLTF
D: TRBD1; size: once; V: TRBV3-1/TRBV3-2; J: TRBJ2-7; DNA: TGTGCCAGCAGCCCACGGGACAGGAGAGGAAGCTCCTACGAGCAGTACTTC; CDR3: CASSPRDRRGSSYEQYF
D: NA; size: few; V: TRBV9; J: TRBJ2-7; DNA: TGTGCCAGCAGCCCCCGAGAGGGCAGCTCCTACGAGCAGTACTTC; CDR3: CASSPREGSSYEQYF
D: NA; size: NA; V: TRBV7-9; J: TRBJ1-2; DNA: TGTGCCAGCTTAAGAAGGGGGATGGACTATGGCTACACCTTC; CDR3: CASLRRGMDYGYTF
D: NA; size: NA; V: TRBV5-1; J: TRBJ2-3; DNA: TGCGCCAGCAGCTTGGCCGCAGCAGATACGCAGTATTTT; CDR3: CASSLAAADTQYF
D: TRBD1; size: NA; V: TRBV7-2; J: TRBJ2-7; DNA: TGTGCCAGCAGCTTGAGCCGGGCAGGGGGCGGCGAGCAGTACTTC; CDR3: CASSLSRAGGGEQYF
D: TRBD1; size: once; V: TRBV6-5; J: TRBJ1-2; DNA: TGTGCCAGCAGCGGACCCGGACGGAGGGGGCGCGGCTACACCTTC; CDR3: CASSGPGRRGRGYTF
D: TRBD2; size: NA; V: TRBV11-1; J: TRBJ2-2; DNA: TGTGCCAGCGGTTCCGGGAGGCCTCGAATCGGGGAGCTGTTTTTT; CDR3: CASGSGRPRIGELFF
D: TRBD2; size: NA; V: TRBV3-1/TRBV3-2; J: TRBJ2-7; DNA: TGTGCCAGCAGCCCCCCCAGACTAGCGGGGGCCTACGAGCAGTACTTC; CDR3: CASSPPRLAGAYEQYF
D: TRBD2; size: NA; V: TRBV7-2; J: TRBJ2-2; DNA: TGTGCCAGCAGCTATCAGTTGGGGAGGGGCGGGCAGCTGTTTTTT; CDR3: CASSYQLGRGGQLFF
D: NA; size: NA; V: TRBV7-2; J: TRBJ2-1; DNA: TGTGCCAGCAGCTTAGTGGGCGGACTCCCTTATGAGCAGTTCTTC; CDR3: CASSLVGGLPYEQFF
D: TRBD1; size: NA; V: TRBV7-9; J: TRBJ1-1; DNA: TGTGCCAGCAGCTTAGAGGGACAGGGGGCCGGCACTGAAGCTTTCTTT; CDR3: CASSLEGQGAGTEAFF
D: TRBD2; size: NA; V: TRBV7-2; J: TRBJ2-7; DNA: TGTGCCAGCAGCTTAGTGGAGACTAGCGCGTACTCCTACGAGCAGTACTTC; CDR3: CASSLVETSAYSYEQYF
D: NA; size: once; V: TRBV12-5; J: TRBJ1-4; DNA: TGTGCTAGTGGTTTGACACAGGGTGGGAATGAAAAACTGTTTTTT; CDR3: CASGLTQGGNEKLFF
D: NA; size: NA; V: TRBV6-6; J: TRBJ2-1; DNA: TGTGCCAGCACCACGGGACTTTTCTCCAATGAGCAGTTCTTC; CDR3: CASTTGLFSNEQFF
D: NA; size: once; V: TRBV5-1; J: TRBJ2-5; DNA: TGCGCCAGCAGCCCAGACGGGACTCTACAAGAGACCCAGTACTTC; CDR3: CASSPDGTLQETQYF
D: NA; size: NA; V: TRBV27; J: TRBJ1-6; DNA: TGTGCCAGCACCCCACGGCCCGGGCAGGGAAGTTCACCCCTCCACTTT; CDR3: CASTPRPGQGSSPLHF
D: TRBD2; size: NA; V: TRBV2; J: TRBJ2-1; DNA: TGTGCCAGCAGTGAAAGGAGTAGCGGGGGGAATGAGCAGTTCTTC; CDR3: CASSERSSGGNEQFF
D: NA; size: NA; V: TRBV5-6; J: TRBJ2-1; DNA: TGTGCCAGCAGCTTGACCGTTAGCGGAGGATACAATGAGCAGTTCTTC; CDR3: CASSLTVSGGYNEQFF
D: TRBD2; size: NA; V: TRBV19; J: TRBJ2-3; DNA: TGTGCCAGTAGCACCAGGACTAGCGGGAGAGCGGATACGCAGTATTTT; CDR3: CASSTRTSGRADTQYF
D: TRBD1; size: NA; V: TRBV5-5; J: TRBJ2-7; DNA: TGTGCCAGCAGCTTGCCCGGGACAGGGAAGGACGAGCAGTACTTC; CDR3: CASSLPGTGKDEQYF
D: NA; size: NA; V: TRBV28; J: TRBJ1-4; DNA: TGTGCCAGCAGTTTAGGAGCAGCAGAAAAACTGTTTTTT; CDR3: CASSLGAAEKLFF
D: NA; size: NA; V: TRBV18; J: TRBJ1-5; DNA: TGTGCCAGCTCCCTGGGGCAGGGTGCCTGGCCCCAGCATTTT; CDR3: CASSLGQGAWPQHF
D: TRBD2; size: NA; V: TRBV5-4; J: TRBJ2-1; DNA: TGTGCCAGCAGCTTCGGACTAGCGGCCCTGGGGCAGTTCTTC; CDR3: CASSFGLAALGQFF
D: NA; size: few; V: TRBV6-5; J: TRBJ1-2; DNA: TGTGCCAGCAGTTACTCAAGGGGAGGAAACTATGGCTACACCTTC; CDR3: CASSYSRGGNYGYTF
D: NA; size: NA; V: TRBV6-5; J: TRBJ1-1; DNA: TGTGCCAGCGCCGGACAGATCAACACTGAAGCTTTCTTT; CDR3: CASAGQINTEAFF
D: NA; size: NA; V: TRBV7-9; J: TRBJ2-1; DNA: TGTGCCAGCAGCTTACAAGCGAGCTCGCGGTACAATGAGCAGTTCTTC; CDR3: CASSLQASSRYNEQFF
D: NA; size: NA; V: TRBV27; J: TRBJ2-7; DNA: TGTGCCAGCAGCCCCGGGGTGGGGCAGTACTTC; CDR3: CASSPGVGQYF
D: TRBD2; size: NA; V: TRBV7-6; J: TRBJ2-7; DNA: TGTGCCAGCAGCTCCCGACTAGCGGGAGTTTCCGACGAGCAGTACTTC; CDR3: CASSSRLAGVSDEQYF
D: TRBD2; size: NA; V: TRBV23-1; J: TRBJ2-7; DNA: TGCGCCAGCAGTCAAAAGGCGTCTAGCGGGGCCCTGACCTCCTACGAGCAGTACTTC; CDR3: CASSQKASSGALTSYEQYF
D: NA; size: NA; V: TRBV11-2; J: TRBJ1-2; DNA: TGTGCCAGCAGCGCACAGGGAGATGGCTACACCTTC; CDR3: CASSAQGDGYTF
D: TRBD1; size: NA; V: TRBV5-1; J: TRBJ1-2; DNA: TGCGCCAGCAGCAGAGAGGGACAGGGGGATGGCTACACCTTC; CDR3: CASSREGQGDGYTF
D: NA; size: NA; V: TRBV7-6; J: TRBJ2-1; DNA: TGTGCCAGCAGCTTAGCTACCGCGGGCCTATCCTACAATGAGCAGTTCTTC; CDR3: CASSLATAGLSYNEQFF
D: TRBD2; size: NA; V: TRBV2; J: TRBJ2-1; DNA: TGTGCCAGCAGTGAGGCTAGCGGGAGAAATGAGCAGTTCTTC; CDR3: CASSEASGRNEQFF
D: TRBD1; size: NA; V: TRBV19; J: TRBJ2-7; DNA: TGTGCCAGTAGCCCGGGACAGACCTACGAGCAGTACTTC; CDR3: CASSPGQTYEQYF
D: NA; size: NA; V: TRBV6-5; J: TRBJ2-1; DNA: TGTGCCAGCAGAGGACCCGCGGGGAAGGGTGAGCAGTTCTTC; CDR3: CASRGPAGKGEQFF
D: TRBD1; size: NA; V: TRBV7-8; J: TRBJ1-4; DNA: TGTGCCAGCAGCGCCTGGGACAGCCGTAATGAAAAACTGTTTTTT; CDR3: CASSAWDSRNEKLFF
D: NA; size: NA; V: TRBV6-1; J: TRBJ2-7; DNA: TGTGCCAGCAGTGAACTACGTCCGGGAAACTACGAGCAGTACTTC; CDR3: CASSELRPGNYEQYF
D: TRBD2; size: NA; V: TRBV10-3; J: TRBJ2-7; DNA: TGTGCCATCAGTGAGGTGACTAGCGGCAGCTCCTACGAGCAGTACTTC; CDR3: CAISEVTSGSSYEQYF
D: TRBD2; size: NA; V: TRBV27; J: TRBJ2-1; DNA: TGTGCCAGCAGTACGCGGACTAGCGGGGAGACCTACAATGAGCAGTTCTTC; CDR3: CASSTRTSGETYNEQFF
D: NA; size: few; V: TRBV2; J: TRBJ1-2; DNA: TGTGCCAGCAACACACCAGGCTACACCTTC; CDR3: CASNTPGYTF
D: NA; size: once; V: TRBV6-2/TRBV6-3; J: TRBJ1-2; DNA: TGTGCCAGCAGTCCCCCGGGGGGCCGTGTCGATGGCTACACCTTC; CDR3: CASSPPGGRVDGYTF
D: NA; size: NA; V: TRBV6-4; J: TRBJ2-2; DNA: TGTGCCAGCAGATCACAGGGTGTCAACGGGGAGCTGTTTTTT; CDR3: CASRSQGVNGELFF
D: NA; size: few; V: TRBV5-1; J: TRBJ2-3; DNA: TGCGCCAGCAGCCCCTGGACTACAGATACGCAGTATTTT; CDR3: CASSPWTTDTQYF
D: NA; size: NA; V: TRBV5-4; J: TRBJ1-1; DNA: TGTGCCAGCAGCTTAGACAGAATGAACACTGAAGCTTTCTTT; CDR3: CASSLDRMNTEAFF
D: NA; size: NA; V: TRBV7-8; J: TRBJ1-2; DNA: TGTGCCAGCAGCTTAGGTCAGGTCGACTATGGCTACACCTTC; CDR3: CASSLGQVDYGYTF
D: NA; size: NA; V: TRBV28; J: TRBJ2-1; DNA: TGTGCCAGCAGTGCATTGGTGGCTGGCAATGAGCAGTTCTTC; CDR3: CASSALVAGNEQFF
D: NA; size: NA; V: TRBV5-1; J: TRBJ1-1; DNA: TGCGCCAGCAGCTTGGATGTGGGAGAGTTTACTGAAGCTTTCTTT; CDR3: CASSLDVGEFTEAFF
D: NA; size: many; V: TRBV19; J: TRBJ2-1; DNA: TGTGCCAGTAGTATGGGCACATTGTCCTACAATGAGCAGTTCTTC; CDR3: CASSMGTLSYNEQFF
D: TRBD1; size: NA; V: TRBV19; J: TRBJ1-2; DNA: TGTGCCAGTAGTTGGCGGACAGGGTTCTACACCTTC; CDR3: CASSWRTGFYTF
D: NA; size: NA; V: TRBV6-2/TRBV6-3; J: TRBJ1-4; DNA: TGTGCCAGCAGTAAGACAGCATATGCAACTAATGAAAAACTGTTTTTT; CDR3: CASSKTAYATNEKLFF
D: NA; size: NA; V: TRBV18; J: TRBJ1-1; DNA: TGTGCCAGCTCAACCGACAGGCCCGTGGGCACTGAAGCTTTCTTT; CDR3: CASSTDRPVGTEAFF